The 20 T cell receptor beta chains in this list originate from one sample, sequenced in a study of cytomegalovirus exposure and HLA in healthy donors. PCR employed 60 Vbeta and 13 Jbeta primers. Profiled with immunoSEQ multiplex PCR; TCRdb holds only in-frame clones, not every one. This sample yields 150,000 to 200,000 clones, of which over 70% are seen a single time; 0.95% to 1.5% belongs to the top ten. The sequenced sample was PBMCs. The origin of the receptors is a boy aged 2-9 years in good health and CMV-seronegative.

The rearrangement links TRBV6-5 to TRBJ1-2, with D maybe TRBD1 (6 bases). The CDR3 has 15 amino acids. CDR1 is MNHEY and CDR2 is SVGAGI in the germline V gene. The germline V and J ends were trimmed by 4 bases and 1 base, with 13 bases remaining between them. The CDR3 loop reads CASSLQGWGNYGYTF. CDR3 bases: TGTGCCAGCAGTTTACAGGGTTGGGGTAACTATGGCTACACCTTC.

The chain employs TRBV9 and TRBJ1-2; TRBD1 aligns across 8 bases. This CDR3 comprises 13 residues. V shed 4 bases, J shed 8 bases, and the junction held 7 bases outside the gene matches. The germline V gene encodes CDR1 SGDLS and CDR2 YYNGEE. The chain's CDR3 is CASSLDRVRGYTF. CDR3 bases: TGTGCCAGCAGCCTGGACAGGGTGAGGGGCTACACCTTC.

The rearrangement uses TRBV30 and TRBJ1-2, with D hard to call. This CDR3 is 13 amino acids long. V dropped 5 bases and J dropped 4 bases, with 14 bases sitting between them. Per the germline V gene, CDR1 is GTSNPN and CDR2 is SVGIG (reference sequence). Here the CDR3 DNA reads TGTGCCTGGGAGCATCAACTCGGCTATGGCTACACCTTC. Protein: CAWEHQLGYGYTF.

This clone was observed a single time. The chain recombines TRBV7-2 with TRBJ2-7, with 8 bases that match TRBD2. The V and J ends lost 0 bases and 2 bases, in that order; junction bases with no gene match: 6. The CDR3 loop spans 16 amino acids. CDR1 is SGHTA, CDR2 FQGNSA, per germline. CDR3 bases: TGTGCCAGCAGCTTAGCGCTAACTAGCGGAACCTACGAGCAGTACGTC. Translated, it gives CASSLALTSGTYEQYV.

With respect to this clone: The same CDR3 is also encoded by other DNA sequences in this sample. This CDR3 is CASSLNTGELFF. CDR3 in DNA: TGTGCCAGCAGCCTAAACACCGGGGAGCTGTTTTTT. This chain uses TRBV9 with TRBJ2-2, with D unclear. The CDR3 spans 12 residues. The germline V and J ends were trimmed by 4 bases and 2 bases, with 3 bases remaining between them. Germline-derived CDR1 and CDR2 are SGDLS and YYNGEE.

The V and J genes are TRBV10-3 and TRBJ1-2; 9 bases map to TRBD1. The ends lost 2 bases at V and 8 bases at J; junction bases unmatched: 6. This CDR3 spans 14 amino acids. The germline V gene encodes CDR1 ENHRY and CDR2 SYGVKD. DNA for the CDR3: TGTGCCATCAGTGAGATGGGACAGGGAAGCGGCTACACCTTC. It encodes CAISEMGQGSGYTF.

The chain employs TRBV9 and TRBJ2-5, with D perhaps TRBD1 (6 bases). V was shortened by 0 bases and J by 5 bases, with 14 bases between the two germline ends. Germline V lookup: CDR1 SGDLS, CDR2 YYNGEE. The CDR3 extends over 15 amino acids. CDR3 protein: CASSVGGRGRETQYF. The CDR3 coding sequence is TGTGCCAGCAGCGTAGGGGGCAGGGGAAGGGAGACCCAGTACTTC.

The gene calls are TRBV19 and TRBJ1-2; 7 nucleotides match TRBD1. V lost 7 bases, J lost 5 bases, and 13 bases stayed unmatched. The CDR3 spans 15 residues. Germline V CDR1 and CDR2: LNHDA, SQIVND (reference sequence). DNA for the CDR3: TGTGCCAGTAATTTATCACCCGGGACAGAGTATGGCTACACCTTC. Its translation: CASNLSPGTEYGYTF.

This clone appeared a few times. The chain joins TRBV30 to TRBJ2-3, with 7 bases that match TRBD2. The germline gives CDR1 GTSNPN, CDR2 SVGIG (reference sequence). The V and J ends lost 1 base and 0 bases, in that order; junction bases with no gene match: 4. This CDR3 comprises 15 residues. In DNA form, the CDR3 reads TGTGCCTGGAGTGCACTAGCGACAAGCACAGATACGCAGTATTTT. It specifies CAWSALATSTDTQYF. Full variable domain (outside the CDR3, taken from reference TRBV30 and TRBJ2-3): SQTIHQWPATLVQPVGSPLSLECTVEGTSNPNLYWYRQAAGRGLQLLFYSVGIGQISSEVPQNLSASRPQDRQFILSSKKLLLSDSGFYLCAWSALATSTDTQYFGPGTRLTVL.

The V call is TRBV11-2, the J call TRBJ1-1; tentative D call: TRBD1 (6 bases). Germline loops: CDR1 SGHAT, CDR2 FQNNGV. V lost 2 bases and J lost 2, with 9 bases in between. The CDR3 loop spans 14 amino acids. The DNA for the CDR3 is TGTGCCAGCAGCTTAACAGGGATTAACACTGAAGCTTTCTTT. Translation: CASSLTGINTEAFF.

V gene TRBV6-1 combines with J gene TRBJ2-7; D is perhaps TRBD2 (7 bases). Germline CDR1 and CDR2: MNHNS and SASEGT. V lost 6 bases and J lost 4, with 13 bases in between. This CDR3 is 13 amino acids long. CDR3 sequence (DNA): TGTGCCAGCAGGCTAGGGGGGGCATACGAGCAGTACGTC. This translates into CASRLGGAYEQYV.

The chain uses TRBV23-1 and TRBJ2-7, with unresolved D. TRBV23-1 falls under the ORF class, with uncertain function. The CDR3 length is 13 residues. The ends were cut back, 1 base at V and 5 bases at J, with 9 bases in the middle. The CDR3 reads CASSQFEVHEQYV. The CDR3, as DNA: TGCGCCAGCAGTCAATTTGAGGTCCACGAGCAGTACGTC.

This clone was detected only once. The rearrangement joins TRBV4-3 to TRBJ1-4, with D perhaps matching TRBD1 (6 bases). Looked up from germline, CDR1 is LGHNA and CDR2 is YSLEER. The CDR3 runs 16 residues. The V end was cut by 4 bases, the J end by 7 bases, with 19 bases between. The CDR3 loop reads CASSPEEGGVPEKLFF. CDR3 nucleotide sequence: TGCGCCAGCAGCCCGGAAGAAGGGGGGGTGCCTGAAAAACTGTTTTTT.

This clone has only one observation. The chain links TRBV6-5 to TRBJ1-6, with D perhaps TRBD1 (5 bases). Deletions cut 5 bases from V and 8 bases from J, with 13 bases between. CDR1 is MNHEY, CDR2 SVGAGI, per germline. The CDR3 consists of 14 residues. The CDR3 sequence is CASSTPGVHSPLHF. CDR3 nucleotide sequence: TGTGCCAGCAGTACCCCGGGGGTTCATTCACCCCTCCACTTT.

V gene TRBV6-1 combines with J gene TRBJ2-6; tentative D call: TRBD1 (5 bases). From germline, CDR1 is MNHNS and CDR2 SASEGT. The CDR3 consists of 14 residues. V was trimmed by 10 bases and J by 2 bases, leaving 12 bases between them. Written as DNA, the CDR3 is TGTGCCACCTCGACAGAAGCTGGGGCCAACGTCCTGACTTTC. Its translation: CATSTEAGANVLTF.

This chain uses TRBV5-6 with TRBJ1-2, with D maybe TRBD1 (5 bases). Germline V CDR1 and CDR2: SGHDT, YYEEEE. V dropped 4 bases and J dropped 6 bases, with 13 bases sitting between them. CDR3 length: 13 residues. CDR3 DNA sequence: TGTGCCAGCAGCCTACACACAGGAGATGGCTACACCTTC. Its protein is CASSLHTGDGYTF.

The CDR3 nucleotides read TGTGCCAGCAGTCAGACAGGGTGGGATGGCTACACCTTC. Encoded protein: CASSQTGWDGYTF. The chain carries TRBV6-5 and TRBJ1-2; TRBD1 agrees at 7 bases. Germline V gives CDR1 MNHEY, CDR2 SVGAGI. J gave up 6 bases and V 5 bases, and 6 bases lay outside the gene matches. This CDR3 contains 13 residues.

This chain uses TRBV23-1 with TRBJ2-1, with 11 nucleotides matching TRBD1. TRBV23-1 is an ORF, and what it does is uncertain. Trimming cost V 4 bases and J 5 bases; bases outside gene matches: 10. This CDR3 comprises 17 residues. Written as DNA, the CDR3 is TGCGCCAGCAGTCGGAAAGGGGACAGGGGGATAGACAATGAGCAGTTCTTC. Translated: CASSRKGDRGIDNEQFF.

This chain joins TRBV5-4 and TRBJ2-7; 10 bases agree with TRBD2. V was pared by 0 bases and J by 1 base, with 1 base of the junction left unmatched. Germline V gene data show CDR1 as SGHNT and CDR2 as YYREEE (reference sequence). There are 15 residues in the CDR3. CDR3 DNA: TGTGCCAGCAGCTTGGCTAGCGGGAGATCCTACGAGCAGTACTTC. Translation gives CASSLASGRSYEQYF.

The V gene is TRBV19, the J gene TRBJ1-2, with 7 bases that match TRBD1. After removal of 7 bases from V and 5 bases from J, the junction contained 7 bases not matched to a gene. CDR3 length: 13 amino acids. Per the germline V gene, CDR1 is LNHDA and CDR2 is SQIVND (reference sequence). CDR3: CASTGQTLYGYTF. For the CDR3, the DNA is TGTGCCAGTACGGGACAGACTCTTTATGGCTACACCTTC.